This TCR beta chain was profiled in a study of cytomegalovirus exposure and HLA in healthy donors. This CDR3 comprises 12 residues. Deletions cut 1 base from V and 5 bases from J, with 4 bases between. The germline V gene has CDR1 SGDLS and CDR2 YYNGEE. The PCR was carried out with 60 Vbeta primers and 13 Jbeta primers. Repertoires were generated with immunoSEQ multiplex PCR, while TCRdb's copy carries only in-frame clones and drops some. The table records fewer than 150,000 clones, roughly 70% of them present only once. The sequence was collected from a woman aged 45 to 65 in good health and CMV-seropositive. The chain links TRBV9 to TRBJ2-1; D ambiguous. Sequencing was carried out using PBMCs. The CDR3 sequence: CASSVLNNEQFF. The CDR3 nucleotides read TGTGCCAGCAGCGTACTAAACAATGAGCAGTTCTTC.